These T cell receptor beta chains were read from a single sample in a study of OX40 agonist ivuxolimab in advanced cancers. Method: immunoSEQ multiplex PCR; TCRdb's copy keeps in-frame clones and lacks some. The data hold tens of thousands of clones, with about 85% observed a single time. The starting material was CD4+ or CD8+ T cells sorted from blood, obtained in a trial of the OX40 agonist ivuxolimab. Source of these receptors: an adult with an advanced solid tumor such as melanoma, head and neck, liver or kidney cancer. Each CDR3 is given with its conserved first and last residue. The D gene is left open where the match is weak. Clone size is not always given. Where it is, it says once, few, many or a class for expanded clones.

J gene	D gene	clone size	V gene	CDR3 protein	CDR3 DNA
TRBJ1-5	.	.	TRBV27	CASSSQGSNQPQHF	TGTGCCAGCAGTTCCCAGGGGAGCAATCAGCCCCAGCATTTT
TRBJ2-1	.	.	TRBV9	CASSAQGTLREQFF	TGTGCCAGCAGCGCGCAAGGGACTCTCCGAGAGCAGTTCTTC
TRBJ2-2	TRBD2	.	TRBV2	CASILGLAGALAGELFF	TGTGCCAGCATCCTAGGACTAGCGGGAGCATTAGCCGGGGAGCTGTTTTTT
TRBJ1-5	TRBD1	once	TRBV28	CASSSRQGGVQPQHF	TGTGCCAGCAGTTCAAGACAGGGCGGCGTTCAGCCCCAGCATTTT
TRBJ2-3	.	.	TRBV11-3	CASSPGLRWQYF	TGTGCCAGCAGCCCAGGTCTCCGGTGGCAGTATTTT
TRBJ2-1	TRBD2	.	TRBV11-2	CASAVAGGVFEQFF	TGTGCCAGCGCGGTAGCGGGAGGAGTTTTTGAGCAGTTCTTC
TRBJ1-4	.	.	TRBV5-5	CASSLDYTTLEKLFF	TGTGCCAGCAGCTTGGATTATACCACTCTGGAAAAACTGTTTTTT
TRBJ2-2	.	.	TRBV5-4	CASQTRSNTGELFF	TGTGCCAGTCAGACCAGGTCGAACACCGGGGAGCTGTTTTTT
TRBJ2-7	.	few	TRBV5-5	CASSLVQGSYEQYF	TGTGCCAGCAGCTTGGTTCAGGGTTCCTACGAGCAGTACTTC
TRBJ2-1	.	few	TRBV7-8	CASSMASYNEQFF	TGTGCCAGCAGCATGGCCTCCTACAATGAGCAGTTCTTC
TRBJ2-3	TRBD2	.	TRBV7-6	CASSSRIILAGGPGDTQYF	TGTGCCAGCAGCTCCCGTATAATTCTAGCGGGAGGGCCAGGGGATACGCAGTATTTT
TRBJ2-1	TRBD2	.	TRBV6-5	CASSYLASGNNEQFF	TGTGCCAGCAGTTACTTGGCTAGCGGGAACAATGAGCAGTTCTTC
TRBJ1-3	.	.	TRBV28	CASMGWAAGNTIYF	TGTGCCAGCATGGGTTGGGCAGCTGGAAACACCATATATTTT
TRBJ2-1	TRBD2	.	TRBV7-9	CASSPTRDASGIFYNEQFF	TGTGCCAGCAGCCCAACCCGGGATGCTAGCGGGATATTTTACAATGAGCAGTTCTTC
TRBJ2-1	.	.	TRBV10-2	CASSESRGEQFF	TGCGCCAGCAGTGAGTCACGCGGTGAGCAGTTCTTC
TRBJ2-3	.	.	TRBV9	CASSVVAGPNPPHDTQYF	TGTGCCAGCAGCGTAGTTGCGGGCCCAAACCCACCACACGATACGCAGTATTTT
TRBJ2-7	.	once	TRBV27	CASSSLAERVYEQYF	TGTGCCAGCAGTTCCCTGGCAGAGCGGGTATACGAGCAGTACTTC
TRBJ1-1	TRBD1	.	TRBV19	CASSPDRGTEAFF	TGTGCCAGTAGCCCTGACAGGGGCACTGAAGCTTTCTTT
TRBJ2-7	TRBD2	.	TRBV11-3	CASSLAPGTSGTYEQYF	TGTGCCAGCAGCTTAGCCCCTGGGACTAGCGGGACCTACGAGCAGTACTTC
TRBJ1-1	.	.	TRBV27	CASSLFWGNTEAFF	TGTGCCAGCAGTTTATTTTGGGGAAACACTGAAGCTTTCTTT
TRBJ2-3	.	.	TRBV30	CAWSQGDLADTQYF	TGTGCCTGGAGTCAAGGGGATTTGGCAGATACGCAGTATTTT
TRBJ2-1	TRBD1	.	TRBV9	CASNRDRNNEQFF	TGTGCCAGCAATCGGGACAGAAACAATGAGCAGTTCTTC
TRBJ2-7	.	.	TRBV12-5	CASGLAGIRNSLSYEQYF	TGTGCTAGTGGTTTGGCCGGGATCCGGAATTCCCTTTCCTACGAGCAGTACTTC